These 21 T cell receptor beta chains were sequenced from one sample in a study of T cell repertoires in cytomegalovirus infection. TCRdb re-called the reads with MiXCR, one entry per CDR3 protein. The sample holds 250,000 to 300,000 distinct CDR3 sequences, 17% seen once. Sample: CD8+ T cells from PBMCs. These TCRs come from a human donor in good health (CMV status not recorded). Some clones in this sample may be carry-over from other donors' samples.

The J gene is TRBJ1-1, the V gene TRBV6-5; 8 bases match TRBD1. This CDR3 is 14 amino acids long. Germline V gene lookup returns CDR1 MNHEY and CDR2 SVGAGI. V was pared by 6 bases and J by 5 bases, with 8 bases of the junction left unmatched. The CDR3 sequence: CASRTRTGRTEAFF. In nucleotides, the CDR3 is TGTGCCAGCAGAACACGGACAGGGAGAACTGAAGCTTTCTTT.

In its sample, this clonotype was seen a few times. J is TRBJ2-7 and V is TRBV7-9, with TRBD1 as a possible D gene (5 bases). The V end lost 8 bases, the J end lost 3 bases, and 17 bases lay between the germline ends. Per the germline V gene, CDR1 is SEHNR and CDR2 is FQNEAQ (reference sequence). CDR3 length: 14 residues. CDR3 coding DNA: TGTGCCAGCGAAGGGTCAGGGATCAGCTACGAGCAGTACTTC. Protein product: CASEGSGISYEQYF.

This rearrangement joins TRBV7-8 to TRBJ2-3, with D maybe TRBD2 (5 bases). The CDR3 is 15 amino acids. V was shortened by 1 base and J by 5 bases, with 13 bases between the two germline ends. Germline CDR1 reads SGHVS; CDR2 reads FQNEAQ. The DNA of the CDR3 is TGTGCCAGCAGCTTAGGTTTGACACGGGGAGATACGCAGTATTTT. It yields the protein CASSLGLTRGDTQYF.

A few counts support this clonotype. The J gene is TRBJ1-2, the V gene TRBV10-3, with TRBD1 matching 9 bases. This CDR3 is 14 amino acids long. V dropped 3 bases and J dropped 8; count of bases not matched to a gene: 7. The germline V gene encodes CDR1 ENHRY and CDR2 SYGVKD. This chain's CDR3 is CAISETGTGLGYTF. The CDR3, as DNA: TGTGCCATCAGTGAAACCGGGACAGGGCTAGGCTACACCTTC.

The V and J genes are TRBV9 and TRBJ1-1; no clear D. This CDR3 has 13 residues. Trimming took 3 bases from V and 5 from J, leaving 11 bases between them. Germline V gene data show CDR1 as SGDLS and CDR2 as YYNGEE. CDR3 sequence: CASSDRIGTEAFF. CDR3 coding DNA: TGTGCCAGCAGCGACCGGATCGGAACTGAAGCTTTCTTT.

The rearrangement joins TRBV5-6 to TRBJ2-1, with D maybe TRBD1 (5 bases). The CDR3 is 16 amino acids. The V and J ends lost 2 bases and 2 bases respectively, with 14 bases between them. Germline-derived CDR1 and CDR2 are SGHDT and YYEEEE. The DNA of the CDR3 is TGTGCCAGCAGCTTTCCCCAGGGAATTACCTACAATGAGCAGTTCTTC. This sequence encodes CASSFPQGITYNEQFF.

This clonotype has at least ten counts. The chain carries TRBV2 and TRBJ2-7; no clear D. Per germline, CDR1 SNHLY and CDR2 FYNNEI. There are 14 residues in the CDR3. Trimming left V 4 bases short and J 1 base short, with 11 bases between. The CDR3 DNA follows: TGTGCCAGCAGTGGCGTTTGGGGTTCCTACGAGCAGTACTTC. Translated: CASSGVWGSYEQYF. Full variable domain (remainder filled in from reference TRBV2 and TRBJ2-7): EPEVTQTPSHQVTQMGQEVILRCVPISNHLYFYWYRQILGQKVEFLVSFYNNEISEKSEIFDDQFSVERPDGSNFTLKIRSTKLEDSAMYFCASSGVWGSYEQYFGPGTRLTVT.

This clonotype was counted many times. This chain joins TRBV20-1 and TRBJ1-6; 7 bases agree with TRBD1. V was pared by 3 bases and J by 0 bases, with 5 bases of the junction left unmatched. CDR1 is DFQATT, CDR2 SNEGSKA, per germline (reference sequence). This CDR3 spans 16 amino acids. The CDR3 here is CSAREDRSSYNSPLHF. As DNA, the CDR3 is TGCAGTGCTAGGGAGGACAGGAGCTCCTATAATTCACCCCTCCACTTT.

The V and J genes are TRBV15 and TRBJ2-5; 10 bases fit TRBD1. Germline assignment: CDR1 LNHNV and CDR2 YYDKDF (reference sequence). J lost 3 bases, V lost 0 bases, and 4 bases had no gene match. The CDR3 loop spans 16 amino acids. Here the CDR3 reads CATSRDTGTGEETQYF. CDR3 sequence (DNA): TGTGCCACCAGCAGAGACACCGGGACAGGGGAAGAGACCCAGTACTTC. The full variable domain, in which reference TRBV15 and TRBJ2-5 provide the parts outside the CDR3, is DAMVIQNPRYQVTQFGKPVTLSCSQTLNHNVMYWYQQKSSQAPKLLFHYYDKDFNNEADTPDNFQSRRPNTSFCFLDIRSPGLGDTAMYLCATSRDTGTGEETQYFGPGTRLLVL.

This clonotype was seen more than once but under ten times. The rearrangement links TRBV7-6 to TRBJ2-1, with a weak D call TRBD1 (5 bases). Germline V gene lookup returns CDR1 SGHVS and CDR2 FNYEAQ. This CDR3 is 12 amino acids long. The ends were cut back, 3 bases at V and 9 bases at J, with 9 bases in the middle. CDR3 DNA: TGTGCCAGCAGCTTGACAGAAGGTGAGCAGTTCTTC. Residues: CASSLTEGEQFF.

This clonotype was seen at least ten times. This chain joins TRBV7-2 and TRBJ1-5; D gene ambiguous. The CDR3 extends over 16 amino acids. Per germline, CDR1 SGHTA and CDR2 FQGNSA. V lost 1 base and J 6 bases, leaving 16 bases between the germline ends. CDR3 bases: TGTGCCAGCAGCTTAGGCACCGTTAGGGTCGGTCAGCCCCAGCATTTT. The encoded protein is CASSLGTVRVGQPQHF. The complete variable domain, with remaining parts taken from reference TRBV7-2 and TRBJ1-5, reads GAGVSQSPSNKVTEKGKDVELRCDPISGHTALYWYRQSLGQGLEFLIYFQGNSAPDKSGLPSDRFSAERTGGSVSTLTIQRTQQEDSAVYLCASSLGTVRVGQPQHFGDGTRLSIL.

The chain has TRBV19 and TRBJ1-1; D not certain. The germline CDR1 and CDR2 sequences are LNHDA and SQIVND (reference sequence). CDR3 size: 15 residues. V lost 1 base to trimming and J lost 7 bases, with 16 bases between them. CDR3 sequence reads: CASSIGSTGFNEAFF. CDR3 DNA: TGTGCCAGTAGTATAGGATCTACGGGTTTCAATGAAGCTTTCTTT.

V is TRBV6-2 or TRBV6-3 and J is TRBJ1-2; D uncertain. Germline V gene sequence: CDR1 MNHEY, CDR2 SVGEGT. This CDR3 has 13 amino acids. Trimming took off 8 bases at V and 4 bases at J, with 14 bases between the two ends. The CDR3 spells CASGSSGSYGYTF. CDR3 sequence (DNA): TGTGCCAGCGGATCGTCTGGTTCCTATGGCTACACCTTC.

This clonotype was detected only a few times. The V gene is TRBV6-5, the J gene TRBJ2-7; 8 bases fit TRBD2. This CDR3 spans 15 amino acids. The J segment lost 1 base and the V segment lost 0 bases, leaving 2 bases of the junction unmatched. Germline loops: CDR1 MNHEY, CDR2 SVGAGI. The CDR3 sequence is CASSYSAGASYEQYF. Written as DNA, the CDR3 is TGTGCCAGCAGTTACTCAGCGGGGGCATCCTACGAGCAGTACTTC.

This clonotype was counted ten times or more. The chain carries TRBV6-2 or TRBV6-3 and TRBJ2-7; tentatively, D is TRBD1 or TRBD2 (5 bases each). This CDR3 contains 14 residues. Germline CDR1 MNHEY, CDR2 SVGEGT. Trimming removed 5 bases at V and 5 bases at J, with 16 bases between. This CDR3 is CASSPQASLNEQYF. The CDR3 DNA is TGTGCCAGCAGTCCACAGGCTAGCTTGAACGAGCAGTACTTC.

The CDR3 sequence: CSVSRLNTEAFF. The CDR3 nucleotides read TGCAGCGTTTCTCGATTGAACACTGAAGCTTTCTTT. The J gene is TRBJ1-1, the V gene TRBV29-1; no definite D call. The germline CDR1 and CDR2 sequences are SQVTM and ANQGSEA. The CDR3 runs 12 residues. V was trimmed by 5 bases and J by 0 bases, leaving 7 bases between them.

The V call is TRBV7-9, the J call TRBJ1-4, with D possibly matching TRBD1 (5 bases). The CDR3 has 14 amino acids. V was trimmed by 6 bases and J by 3 bases, leaving 11 bases between them. In germline, CDR1 is SEHNR, CDR2 FQNEAQ (reference sequence). The CDR3 DNA reads TGTGCCAGCAGACCGGACATCGCTAATGAAAAACTGTTTTTT. Amino acids: CASRPDIANEKLFF. The entire variable domain, with the rest obtained from reference TRBV7-9 and TRBJ1-4, is as follows: DTGVSQNPRHKITKRGQNVTFRCDPISEHNRLYWYRQTLGQGPEFLTYFQNEAQLEKSRLLSDRFSAERPKGSFSTLEIQRTEQGDSAMYLCASRPDIANEKLFFGSGTQLSVL.

The J gene is TRBJ2-7, the V gene TRBV7-9; TRBD1 matches at 8 bases. Germline lookup yields CDR1 SEHNR and CDR2 FQNEAQ (reference sequence). J lost 3 bases, V lost 4 bases, and 11 bases had no gene match. The CDR3 runs 16 residues. CDR3 bases: TGTGCCAGCAGCTCCGCCGGACAGGGCCACCACTACGAGCAGTACTTC. Its protein product is CASSSAGQGHHYEQYF.

This clonotype was seen only a few times. This chain joins TRBV7-9 and TRBJ2-7; TRBD1 agrees at 7 bases. From germline, CDR1 is SEHNR and CDR2 FQNEAQ (reference sequence). The length of the CDR3 is 23 residues. V lost 4 bases to trimming and J lost 2 bases; unmatched junction nucleotides: 32. CDR3 coding DNA: TGTGCCAGCAGCTCCAATCCCCGACAGGGACCTTTTTTGTGGGGGACAAATACCTACGAGCAGTACTTC. Translated: CASSSNPRQGPFLWGTNTYEQYF.

This rearrangement joins TRBV2 to TRBJ2-1; D gene uncertain. The CDR3 has 16 residues. The V end lost 3 bases, the J end lost 4 bases, and 16 bases lay between the germline ends. Germline assignment: CDR1 SNHLY and CDR2 FYNNEI. The DNA of the CDR3 is TGTGCCAGCAGTGACCCCACAGTTAAGCCTTACAATGAGCAGTTCTTC. It specifies CASSDPTVKPYNEQFF.

This clonotype was detected ten times or more. The chain is built from TRBV6-2 or TRBV6-3 and TRBJ2-2; no definite D call. The germline V gene has CDR1 MNHEY and CDR2 SVGEGT. The CDR3 covers 16 residues. Trimming took 1 base from V and 0 from J, leaving 9 bases between them. CDR3 in DNA: TGTGCCAGCAGTTACTATTGGAGACCGAACACCGGGGAGCTGTTTTTT. Protein product: CASSYYWRPNTGELFF.